This T cell receptor beta chain is drawn from a study of shared clonotypes between healthy human individuals. Study-level results: Incomplete sequencing of sorted subsets was indicated by rarefaction despite large depth. Naive CD4 clonotype sharing across several donors was around 5%.

This table comes from immunoSEQ multiplex PCR, and its TCRdb copy is limited to in-frame clones, with some not included. The data contain 500,000 or so clones, more than 95% of them singletons. Of note for this clone: Its specificity is unknown.

This clonotype was sampled from a woman in her 30s in good health. What was sequenced was naive CD4+ T cells sorted from blood. Regarding subset: CD45RA+ positively selected.

Here the CDR3 DNA reads TGTGCCAGCAGTTTATTCCCAGGACAAAGAACCTATGGCTACACCTTC. Protein product: CASSLFPGQRTYGYTF. The rearrangement joins TRBV27 to TRBJ1-2, with D perhaps TRBD1 (5 bases). Trimming removed 1 base at V and 4 bases at J, with 16 bases between. CDR3 size: 16 residues. The V gene's germline CDR1 is MNHEY and CDR2 SMNVEV (reference sequence).